One sample yielded the 29 T cell receptor beta chains listed below, sequenced in a study of PD-1 blockade in classical Hodgkin lymphoma. This sample's time point: cycle 4 day 1 (C4D1), after around six weeks of nivolumab. All patients experienced relapse after autologous stem cell transplantation, and brentuximab vedotin exposure was variable. Profiled with immunoSEQ multiplex PCR; TCRdb holds only in-frame clones, not every one. The table lists about 39,000 clones, more than 60% of them singletons. The sample consisted of peripheral blood mononuclear cells (PBMCs), taken before the fourth cycle of nivolumab. These receptors were taken from a human donor with classical Hodgkin lymphoma.

The V call is TRBV9, the J call TRBJ2-3; 9 bases match TRBD2. The CDR3 loop spans 19 amino acids. CDR1 is SGDLS, CDR2 YYNGEE, per germline. V lost 0 bases, J lost 0 bases, and 11 bases stayed unmatched. As DNA, the CDR3 is TGTGCCAGCAGCGTAGCTGGCCTAGCGGGGAGATCTAGCACAGATACGCAGTATTTT. This sequence encodes CASSVAGLAGRSSTDTQYF.

The V gene is TRBV10-3, the J gene TRBJ1-5; D gene unclear. V was cut by 2 bases and J by 5 bases, with 10 bases left in between. Germline assignment: CDR1 ENHRY and CDR2 SYGVKD. The length of the CDR3 is 14 residues. The CDR3 DNA follows: TGTGCCATCAGTGAGCGGGGTCTGGATCAGCCCCAGCATTTT. It translates to CAISERGLDQPQHF.

The chain carries TRBV6-5 and TRBJ2-5; possible D gene TRBD2, 6 bases. V lost 0 bases to trimming and J lost 1 base, with 9 bases between them. CDR1 is MNHEY, CDR2 SVGAGI, per germline. CDR3 size: 15 residues. CDR3 residues: CASSYSRGLQETQYF. The CDR3, as DNA: TGTGCCAGCAGTTACTCGAGGGGACTCCAAGAGACCCAGTACTTC.

The chain carries TRBV6-5 and TRBJ2-1, with D perhaps TRBD1 (5 bases). The CDR3 has 14 residues. Germline-derived CDR1 and CDR2 are MNHEY and SVGAGI. The V and J ends lost 0 bases and 10 bases respectively, with 13 bases between them. The DNA for the CDR3 is TGTGCCAGCAGTTACTCGAGCCAGGGTCGGGAGCAGTTCTTC. Its protein is CASSYSSQGREQFF.

This chain joins TRBV4-1 and TRBJ2-3; 11 nucleotides agree with TRBD1. The trim removed 4 bases at V and 4 bases at J, leaving 4 bases unmatched. CDR3 length equals 15 residues. Per germline, CDR1 MGHRA and CDR2 YSYEKL. In nucleotides, the CDR3 is TGCGCCAGCAGCCCACCGGGACAGGGGGCAGATACGCAGTATTTT. Protein sequence: CASSPPGQGADTQYF.

The chain recombines TRBV7-2 with TRBJ2-3; 10 positions match TRBD1. In germline, CDR1 is SGHTA, CDR2 FQGNSA. CDR3 length: 15 amino acids. The ends lost 5 bases at V and 4 bases at J; junction bases unmatched: 6. CDR3 nucleotide sequence: TGTGCCAGCAGCCCGACAGGGGGCGCGGCAGATACGCAGTATTTT. Amino acids: CASSPTGGAADTQYF.

The V gene is TRBV23-1, the J gene TRBJ1-4; D remains ambiguous. TRBV23-1 counts as an open reading frame of uncertain function. V was trimmed by 4 bases and J by 8 bases, leaving 20 bases between them. CDR3 size: 16 residues. CDR3 coding DNA: TGCGCCAGCAGTCCAACCGGTGGGCAGCGGGAGGAAAAACTGTTTTTT. Translating it yields CASSPTGGQREEKLFF.

This sequence joins TRBV7-2 and TRBJ2-7, with 8 bases matching TRBD1. This CDR3 is 15 amino acids long. In germline, CDR1 is SGHTA, CDR2 FQGNSA. The J segment lost 4 bases and the V segment lost 1 base, leaving 6 bases of the junction unmatched. In DNA, the CDR3 is TGTGCCAGCAGCTTAGGGGTACAGGGGGGATACGAGCAGTACTTC. Amino acid sequence: CASSLGVQGGYEQYF.

The gene calls are TRBV10-3 and TRBJ2-5, with 11 bases lining up with TRBD2. The CDR3 is made up of 13 amino acids. Germline CDR1 ENHRY, CDR2 SYGVKD. The junction had 5 bases not matched to a gene; V was cut back by 10 bases and J by 4 bases. The CDR3 loop is CASGTSGRETQYF. The CDR3 DNA follows: TGTGCCAGTGGGACTAGCGGACGAGAGACCCAGTACTTC.

The chain combines TRBV7-9 with TRBJ1-5; D uncertain. This CDR3 spans 15 amino acids. Looked up from germline, CDR1 is SEHNR and CDR2 is FQNEAQ (reference sequence). V dropped 1 base and J dropped 6 bases, with 13 bases sitting between them. CDR3 protein: CASSLGKVGSQPQHF. As DNA, the CDR3 is TGTGCCAGCAGCTTAGGCAAGGTAGGGAGTCAGCCCCAGCATTTT.

Only one count was recorded for this clone. The chain combines TRBV6-5 with TRBJ2-7; no definite D call. The CDR3 totals 14 residues. V was pared by 4 bases and J by 6 bases, with 16 bases between. Germline CDR1 and CDR2: MNHEY and SVGAGI. CDR3 bases: TGTGCCAGCAGTTCCCCGTATGCATTGGGCGAGCAGTACTTC. Protein product: CASSSPYALGEQYF.

This chain links TRBV6-1 with TRBJ1-1; D is unclear. Deletions cut 6 bases from V and 4 bases from J, with 15 bases between. The CDR3 length is 14 residues. Germline assignment: CDR1 MNHNS and CDR2 SASEGT. CDR3 nucleotides: TGTGCCAGCAGAAAGAATATGGCGAGCACTGAAGCTTTCTTT. It is translated as CASRKNMASTEAFF.

V is TRBV7-8 and J is TRBJ1-3; D is possibly TRBD1 (5 bases). Germline V gene sequence: CDR1 SGHVS, CDR2 FQNEAQ. This CDR3 contains 16 residues. V was trimmed by 1 base and J by 0 bases, leaving 10 bases between them. CDR3 sequence reads: CASSLVVQGSGNTIYF. CDR3 DNA: TGTGCCAGCAGCTTAGTTGTCCAGGGCTCTGGAAACACCATATATTTT. The whole variable domain, filled in from reference TRBV7-8 and TRBJ1-3, reads GAGVSQSPRYKVAKRGQDVALRCDPISGHVSLFWYQQALGQGPEFLTYFQNEAQLDKSGLPSDRFFAERPEGSVSTLKIQRTQQEDSAVYLCASSLVVQGSGNTIYFGEGSWLTVV.

The chain couples TRBV28 to TRBJ2-1; either TRBD1 or TRBD2 may supply D (5 bases each). Germline values: CDR1 MDHEN, CDR2 SYDVKM. The CDR3 runs 12 residues. Between the trimmed V and J ends, which lost 8 bases and 7 bases, there was a span of 12 bases. CDR3 DNA: TGTGCCAGCGCCGGGACCTGGAATGAGCAGTTCTTC. It translates to CASAGTWNEQFF.

For the CDR3, the DNA is TGTGCCAGCAGTGAGGTGTGGAGAAAAAGGCAGGGTAATTCACCCCTCCACTTT. Translation: CASSEVWRKRQGNSPLHF. The chain uses TRBV2 and TRBJ1-6, with a weak D call TRBD1 (5 bases). The ends were cut back, 3 bases at V and 6 bases at J, with 21 bases in the middle. CDR3 length equals 18 residues. The V gene's germline CDR1 is SNHLY and CDR2 FYNNEI.

The V call is TRBV16, the J call TRBJ1-5, with no clear D. Germline lookup yields CDR1 KGHSY and CDR2 FQNENV. This CDR3 comprises 13 residues. V was shortened by 5 bases and J by 5 bases, with 10 bases between the two germline ends. CDR3 residues: CASSETVDQPQHF. In DNA, the CDR3 is TGTGCCAGCAGCGAAACAGTCGATCAGCCCCAGCATTTT.

In this sample, this clone turned up a few times. J is TRBJ2-2 and V is TRBV6-1; 7 bases agree with TRBD2. Per germline, CDR1 MNHNS and CDR2 SASEGT. This CDR3 comprises 14 residues. V gave up 6 bases and J gave up 6 bases; unmatched junction bases: 7. DNA of the CDR3: TGTGCCAGCAGCGGGCGGGGGACCGCCGGGGAGCTGTTTTTT. It encodes CASSGRGTAGELFF.

The CDR3, as DNA: TGTGCCAGTAAGGGGTCGGGTGAGCAGTACTTC. It encodes CASKGSGEQYF. The V and J genes are TRBV19 and TRBJ2-7; the D gene is possibly TRBD1 (5 bases). CDR3 length: 11 amino acids. In germline, CDR1 is LNHDA, CDR2 SQIVND (reference sequence). Trimming left V 7 bases short and J 7 bases short, with 11 bases between.

This chain joins TRBV28 and TRBJ2-3, with 12 nucleotides matching TRBD1. Per germline, CDR1 MDHEN and CDR2 SYDVKM. The junction had 11 bases not matched to a gene; V was cut back by 6 bases and J by 1 base. CDR3 length equals 18 residues. For the CDR3, the DNA is TGTGCCAGCAGCAACCGGGACAGGGGGCTCCAACGCACAGATACGCAGTATTTT. Its translation: CASSNRDRGLQRTDTQYF.

The chain uses TRBV2 and TRBJ2-3; no clear D gene. This CDR3 comprises 14 residues. Germline V gives CDR1 SNHLY, CDR2 FYNNEI. Trimming pared 3 bases from V and 5 bases from J, leaving 12 bases between. The CDR3 sequence is CASSELRIRDTQYF. DNA for the CDR3: TGTGCCAGCAGTGAGCTGCGGATTCGAGATACGCAGTATTTT.

In DNA form, the CDR3 reads TGTGCCAGCCTCAGGGGGCTGGGCAATCAGCCCCAGCATTTT. This sequence encodes CASLRGLGNQPQHF. The chain employs TRBV6-6 and TRBJ1-5, with 8 bases lining up with TRBD1. Germline assignment: CDR1 MNHNY and CDR2 SVGAGI (reference sequence). V lost 8 bases, J lost 2 bases, and 5 bases stayed unmatched. The CDR3 sequence is 14 residues long.

The J gene is TRBJ2-3, the V gene TRBV6-6; 9 nucleotides agree with TRBD2. Germline loops: CDR1 MNHNY, CDR2 SVGAGI (reference sequence). With 8 bases clipped from V and 1 base from J, the junction kept 10 bases outside the gene matches. The CDR3 covers 16 residues. The CDR3 DNA sequence: TGTGCCAGCGTGGCGGGGGGGCCGGTTGGCACAGATACGCAGTATTTT. Translated, it gives CASVAGGPVGTDTQYF.

This sequence joins TRBV10-3 and TRBJ2-7; D ambiguous. Between the trimmed V and J ends, which lost 8 bases and 2 bases, there was a span of 19 bases. The CDR3 consists of 15 residues. The V gene's germline CDR1 is ENHRY and CDR2 SYGVKD. The CDR3 DNA reads TGTGCCATCTCAGCCCCGACGGACGCCACCTACGAGCAGTACTTC. Its translation is CAISAPTDATYEQYF.

CDR3 region: CASSTPGVSYEQYF. CDR3 in DNA: TGTGCCAGCAGTACCCCAGGAGTCTCCTACGAGCAGTACTTC. The chain combines TRBV28 with TRBJ2-7; D ambiguous. Germline loops: CDR1 MDHEN, CDR2 SYDVKM. This CDR3 spans 14 amino acids. V was cut by 5 bases and J by 0 bases, with 11 bases left in between.

The rearrangement uses TRBV6-5 and TRBJ2-3; tentative D call: TRBD1 (6 bases). The CDR3 runs to 15 residues. With 6 bases removed from V and 3 bases from J, the gap between germline ends came to 16 bases. The V gene's germline CDR1 is MNHEY and CDR2 SVGAGI. CDR3 protein: CASRPQGILTDTQYF. The CDR3 region has the DNA TGTGCCAGCAGACCACAGGGAATTTTGACAGATACGCAGTATTTT.

The genes are TRBV7-6 and TRBJ2-1; TRBD2 agrees at 10 bases. V lost 2 bases to trimming and J lost 4 bases; unmatched junction nucleotides: 2. CDR1 SGHVS and CDR2 FNYEAQ come from the germline V gene. This CDR3 has 15 amino acids. The CDR3 sequence is CASSLTSGAYNEQFF. CDR3 coding DNA: TGTGCCAGCAGCTTAACTAGCGGGGCATACAATGAGCAGTTCTTC.

This chain uses TRBV6-1 with TRBJ2-7; 7 bases align to TRBD1. CDR3 size: 18 residues. After removal of 1 base from V and 1 base from J, the junction contained 13 bases not matched to a gene. CDR1 and CDR2 (germline): MNHNS, SASEGT. CDR3 nucleotides: TGTGCCAGCAGTGAAGTCATGTTCGGACAGGTAGGGTCCTACGAGCAGTACTTC. Protein: CASSEVMFGQVGSYEQYF.

This clone was seen only a few times. This sequence joins TRBV29-1 and TRBJ2-3; 12 bases agree with TRBD2. The CDR3 covers 13 residues. The J segment lost 7 bases and the V segment lost 7 bases, leaving 6 bases of the junction unmatched. From germline, CDR1 is SQVTM and CDR2 ANQGSEA. The CDR3 bases are TGCAGCGGGCTAGCGGGAGGGGAGTATACGCAGTATTTT. It codes for CSGLAGGEYTQYF.

The chain uses TRBV19 and TRBJ1-5; the match to TRBD1 covers 7 bases. Looked up from germline, CDR1 is LNHDA and CDR2 is SQIVND (reference sequence). There are 15 residues in the CDR3. The trim removed 7 bases at V and 4 bases at J, leaving 10 bases unmatched. The CDR3 bases are TGTGCCAGTAACAGTGGGACAGATCTAAATCAGCCCCAGCATTTT. Its translation is CASNSGTDLNQPQHF.